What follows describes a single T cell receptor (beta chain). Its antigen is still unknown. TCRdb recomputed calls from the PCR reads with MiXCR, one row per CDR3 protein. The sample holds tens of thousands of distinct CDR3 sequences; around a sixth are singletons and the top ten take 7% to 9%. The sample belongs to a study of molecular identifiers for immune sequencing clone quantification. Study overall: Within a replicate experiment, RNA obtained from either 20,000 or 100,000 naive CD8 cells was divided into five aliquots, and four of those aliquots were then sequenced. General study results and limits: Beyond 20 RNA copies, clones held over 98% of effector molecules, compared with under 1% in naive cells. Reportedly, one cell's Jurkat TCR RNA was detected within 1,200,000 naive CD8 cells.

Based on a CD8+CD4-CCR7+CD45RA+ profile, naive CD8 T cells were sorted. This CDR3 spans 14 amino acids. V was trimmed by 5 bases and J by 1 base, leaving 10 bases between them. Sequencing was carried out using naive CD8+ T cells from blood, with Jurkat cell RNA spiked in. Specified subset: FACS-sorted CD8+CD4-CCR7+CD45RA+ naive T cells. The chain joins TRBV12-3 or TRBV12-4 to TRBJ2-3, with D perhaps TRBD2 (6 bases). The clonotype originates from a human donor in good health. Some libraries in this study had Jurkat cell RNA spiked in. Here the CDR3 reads CASSTKRGTDTQYF. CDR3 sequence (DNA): TGTGCCAGCAGTACAAAGCGGGGCACAGATACGCAGTATTTT.